This T cell receptor beta chain comes out of a study of blood T cell repertoires in COVID-19. The overall study: Acute-phase and convalescent COVID-19 samples originated in the United States, Italy and Spain. The cDNA or gDNA used as material had been derived from T cells, B-cell-depleted T cells, or PBMCs.

Per the authors' pipeline: Quantification of nucleated cells was approximated via reference gene primer amplification. Profiling relied on immunoSEQ multiplex PCR, and the TCRdb table lists in-frame clones only, not all of them. D and trimming come from the DNA, and the V and J calls and clone size come from that table. The table shows around 170,000 clones, with approximately 74% occurring only once. Deletions cut 4 bases from V and 7 bases from J, with 15 bases between. The length of the CDR3 is 15 residues. Germline CDR1 and CDR2: KGHDR and SFDVKD. The rearrangement uses TRBV24-1 and TRBJ1-4; a possible D gene is TRBD1 (6 bases). The TCR comes from a woman aged 80 or over with acute or convalescent COVID-19. The sample taken for sequencing was peripheral blood. The CDR3 loop reads CATSESGARGEKLFF. The DNA of the CDR3 is TGTGCCACCAGTGAATCAGGGGCGCGAGGTGAAAAACTGTTTTTT.